Following are 21 T cell receptor beta chains from one sample sequenced in a study of cytomegalovirus exposure and HLA in healthy donors. PCR used 60 Vbeta primers and 13 Jbeta primers. The data were produced by immunoSEQ multiplex PCR, yet TCRdb's version contains in-frame clones alone and is incomplete. Found here are 150,000 to 200,000 clones, 80% to 90% of them singletons; the top ten hold about 7%. The sample consisted of PBMCs. These receptor sequences come from a young woman in good health and CMV-seropositive.

The chain is built from TRBV6-5 and TRBJ2-7, with 7 positions matching TRBD1. V gave up 6 bases and J gave up 2 bases; unmatched junction bases: 7. The CDR3 extends over 14 amino acids. Germline V lookup: CDR1 MNHEY, CDR2 SVGAGI. As DNA, the CDR3 is TGTGCCAGCAGCTTACAGGGGCCTACCTACGAGCAGTACTTC. This gives the protein CASSLQGPTYEQYF.

This clone was seen just once. Different DNA sequences within this sample yield the same CDR3. The gene calls are TRBV9 and TRBJ1-2; TRBD1 matches 12 bases. This CDR3 contains 16 residues. Trimming at V came to 3 bases and at J to 8 bases, leaving 11 bases not matched to a gene. Germline V lookup: CDR1 SGDLS, CDR2 YYNGEE. The CDR3 loop is CASSAVSGQGAKGYTF. The CDR3 region has the DNA TGTGCCAGCAGCGCCGTGTCGGGACAGGGGGCGAAAGGCTACACCTTC.

The chain uses TRBV11-1 and TRBJ2-3; D is possibly TRBD2 (6 bases). Germline V CDR1 and CDR2: SGHAT, FQDESV (reference sequence). V was shortened by 5 bases and J by 6 bases, with 21 bases between the two germline ends. This CDR3 is built from 16 residues. CDR3 nucleotide sequence: TGTGCCAGCAGCCCCATTGGGGTAGCGGAAACCGATACGCAGTATTTT. This gives the protein CASSPIGVAETDTQYF.

The genes are TRBV25-1 and TRBJ1-1; D gene ambiguous. CDR1 and CDR2 (germline): MGHDK, SYGVNS. The V end was cut by 0 bases, the J end by 6 bases, with 17 bases between. The CDR3 has 16 amino acids. The CDR3 spells CASSEYTVTQLPEAFF. The DNA of the CDR3 is TGTGCCAGCAGTGAATACACAGTGACCCAGCTTCCTGAAGCTTTCTTT.

CDR3: CASSQAVTAYEQYF. CDR3 bases: TGTGCCAGCAGCCAAGCGGTAACAGCCTACGAGCAGTACTTC. This chain links TRBV14 with TRBJ2-7, with no clear D. This CDR3 is 14 amino acids long. The V end was cut by 1 base, the J end by 2 bases, with 9 bases between. Per germline, CDR1 SGHDN and CDR2 FVKESK. Based on the CDR3 plus reference TRBV14 and TRBJ2-7, the full variable domain is EAGVTQFPSHSVIEKGQTVTLRCDPISGHDNLYWYRRVMGKEIKFLLHFVKESKQDESGMPNNRFLAERTGGTYSTLKVQPAELEDSGVYFCASSQAVTAYEQYFGPGTRLTVT.

CDR3 DNA: TGTGCCAGCAGTTTGGTAAGGGGGCCGGGGAATCAGCCCCAGCATTTT. The encoded protein is CASSLVRGPGNQPQHF. The chain is built from TRBV28 and TRBJ1-5; 7 bases fit TRBD1. The germline CDR1 and CDR2 sequences are MDHEN and SYDVKM. The CDR3 is 16 residues long. V dropped 3 bases and J dropped 4; count of bases not matched to a gene: 9.

This clone was seen a few times. This sequence joins TRBV2 and TRBJ1-4; 9 nucleotides align to TRBD1. The CDR3 consists of 14 residues. J lost 7 bases, V lost 6 bases, and 6 bases had no gene match. Germline V gene data show CDR1 as SNHLY and CDR2 as FYNNEI. The DNA for the CDR3 is TGTGCCAGCAGCTACAGGGGGCGAGGTGAAAAACTGTTTTTT. Its protein is CASSYRGRGEKLFF.

The rearrangement joins TRBV5-1 to TRBJ2-6; no clear D gene. V was shortened by 2 bases and J by 0 bases, with 3 bases between the two germline ends. Germline lookup yields CDR1 SGHRS and CDR2 YFSETQ. The CDR3 spans 14 residues. CDR3 amino acids: CASSFSSGANVLTF. The CDR3 DNA is TGCGCCAGCAGCTTCAGCTCTGGGGCCAACGTCCTGACTTTC. The full variable domain, completed using reference TRBV5-1 and TRBJ2-6, is KAGVTQTPRYLIKTRGQQVTLSCSPISGHRSVSWYQQTPGQGLQFLFEYFSETQRNKGNFPGRFSGRQFSNSRSEMNVSTLELGDSALYLCASSFSSGANVLTFGAGSRLTVL.

The CDR3 loop is CASSLVRGKGLISGTANTEAFF. The CDR3 DNA reads TGTGCCAGCAGTTTAGTTAGGGGCAAGGGGTTGATAAGTGGGACAGCTAACACTGAAGCTTTCTTT. The chain uses TRBV27 and TRBJ1-1; 7 bases are shared with TRBD1. CDR3 length: 22 residues. V shed 2 bases, J shed 2 bases, and the junction held 26 bases outside the gene matches. CDR1 is MNHEY, CDR2 SMNVEV, per germline (reference sequence).

The chain recombines TRBV6-6 with TRBJ2-5; D unresolved. The ends were cut back, 4 bases at V and 2 bases at J, with 2 bases in the middle. CDR3 length: 11 residues. Germline V CDR1 and CDR2: MNHNY, SVGAGI (reference sequence). CDR3 amino acids: CASSSQETQYF. The CDR3, as DNA: TGTGCCAGCAGTTCACAAGAGACCCAGTACTTC.

The chain carries TRBV10-3 and TRBJ1-1; D remains ambiguous. The CDR3 has 13 amino acids. V was pared by 6 bases and J by 0 bases, with 8 bases between. Per the germline V gene, CDR1 is ENHRY and CDR2 is SYGVKD. The CDR3 here is CAISPGMNTEAFF. In DNA form, the CDR3 reads TGTGCCATCAGCCCGGGGATGAACACTGAAGCTTTCTTT.

The gene calls are TRBV7-8 and TRBJ1-5, with 8 bases aligning to TRBD1. This CDR3 has 17 residues. Germline CDR1 reads SGHVS; CDR2 reads FQNEAQ. V lost 3 bases, J lost 1 base, and 8 bases stayed unmatched. The CDR3 DNA reads as TGTGCCAGCAGCTTCAGGCAGGGGGCCCTGAGCAATCAGCCCCAGCATTTT. It yields the protein CASSFRQGALSNQPQHF.

The rearrangement uses TRBV7-2 and TRBJ2-3, with 9 nucleotides matching TRBD1. This CDR3 region has 18 residues. CDR1 is SGHTA and CDR2 is FQGNSA in the germline V gene. Germline trimming cut 5 bases from V and 2 bases from J; bases unmatched to any gene: 14. The CDR3 sequence is CASSPGTGLESDTDTQYF. The CDR3 region has the DNA TGTGCCAGCAGCCCCGGGACAGGGTTGGAGTCCGACACAGATACGCAGTATTTT.

The V gene is TRBV10-3, the J gene TRBJ2-7, with TRBD1 matching 7 bases. Trimming cost V 10 bases and J 4 bases; bases outside gene matches: 4. The CDR3 extends over 11 amino acids. The V gene's germline CDR1 is ENHRY and CDR2 SYGVKD. The CDR3 nucleotides are TGTGCCACCGGGGACAGTTACGAGCAGTACTTC. This encodes CATGDSYEQYF.

The sample holds a few counts of this clone. CDR3 bases: TGTGCCAGCAGCCCTGCAGGGTCGGAGCCCCAGCATTTT. Protein: CASSPAGSEPQHF. V usage is TRBV7-9 and J usage is TRBJ1-5, with a tentative D call TRBD1 (5 bases). This CDR3 has 13 residues. Germline CDR1 and CDR2: SEHNR and FQNEAQ (reference sequence). Trimming shortened V by 5 bases and J by 8 bases, and 13 bases separated the two germline ends.

The V gene is TRBV7-9, the J gene TRBJ1-4; a weak D match, TRBD1 (6 bases). The germline V and J ends were trimmed by 2 bases and 8 bases, with 15 bases remaining between them. Germline CDR1 and CDR2: SEHNR and FQNEAQ (reference sequence). CDR3 length: 15 residues. DNA of the CDR3: TGTGCCAGCAGCTTAATTCCGGACAGAGGGGAAAAACTGTTTTTT. Translation: CASSLIPDRGEKLFF. Full variable domain (rest looked up from reference TRBV7-9 and TRBJ1-4): DTGVSQNPRHKITKRGQNVTFRCDPISEHNRLYWYRQTLGQGPEFLTYFQNEAQLEKSRLLSDRFSAERPKGSFSTLEIQRTEQGDSAMYLCASSLIPDRGEKLFFGSGTQLSVL.

This chain uses TRBV2 with TRBJ2-3; TRBD1 matches at 9 bases. The CDR3 is made up of 14 amino acids. CDR1 SNHLY and CDR2 FYNNEI come from the germline V gene. V was pared by 7 bases and J by 4 bases, with 6 bases of the junction left unmatched. CDR3 sequence (DNA): TGTGCCAGCACCGGCGACAGGGGGTCAGATACGCAGTATTTT. It specifies CASTGDRGSDTQYF.

This clone appeared a single time. The V and J genes are TRBV7-6 and TRBJ2-1, with 12 bases aligning to TRBD2. The CDR3 is made up of 16 amino acids. The germline gives CDR1 SGHVS, CDR2 FNYEAQ. V dropped 3 bases and J dropped 8; count of bases not matched to a gene: 8. CDR3 in DNA: TGTGCCAGCAGCTTCGGGACTAGCGGGCCGGGGGATGAGCAGTTCTTC. Amino acid sequence: CASSFGTSGPGDEQFF.

V and J are TRBV13 and TRBJ2-1; possible D gene TRBD2, 6 bases. The germline V and J ends were trimmed by 3 bases and 4 bases, with 13 bases remaining between them. CDR1 is PRHDT, CDR2 FYEKMQ, per germline (reference sequence). The CDR3 has 15 residues. CDR3 residues: CASSLPSRGYNEQFF. The CDR3 nucleotides are TGTGCCAGCAGCTTGCCTAGCCGGGGGTACAATGAGCAGTTCTTC.

The V and J genes are TRBV5-8 and TRBJ1-1; 7 bases are a match to TRBD1. With V trimmed by 2 bases and J by 7 bases, 5 bases remained unmatched. The germline V gene has CDR1 SGHTS and CDR2 YDEGEE. This CDR3 is built from 13 residues. The CDR3 region has the DNA TGTGCCAGCAGCTTCATGTCAGGGGGTGAAGCTTTCTTT. Encoded protein: CASSFMSGGEAFF. Combining the CDR3 with reference TRBV5-8 and TRBJ1-1 gives the whole variable domain EAGVTQSPTHLIKTRGQQATLRCSPISGHTSVYWYQQALGLGLQFLLWYDEGEERNRGNFPPRFSGRQFPNYSSELNVNALELEDSALYLCASSFMSGGEAFFGQGTRLTVV.

The V call is TRBV15, the J call TRBJ2-1; D unresolved. V was trimmed by 0 bases and J by 7 bases, leaving 7 bases between them. There are 13 residues in the CDR3. Per the germline V gene, CDR1 is LNHNV and CDR2 is YYDKDF (reference sequence). The CDR3 DNA reads as TGTGCCACCAGCAGAGATCGGGTGAATGAGCAGTTCTTC. Protein product: CATSRDRVNEQFF.